The 2 T cell receptor beta chains presented below share a single source sample, sequenced in a study of blood T cell repertoires in COVID-19 (dated by TCRdb to the early 2020s). Receptor libraries were prepared by the immunoSEQ multiplex PCR assay. Held by TCRdb, this immuneACCESS table contains in-frame sequences only and omits some clones. Under half of the omission traces to an unresolved V gene where checked; the cause of the rest is unknown. This sample has approximately 240,000 clones in its table, and around nine tenths of those were observed once. The top ten clones comprise about 12% of the sample. The sample consisted of peripheral blood. Receptors were obtained from a woman in her late teens or twenties who had recovered from COVID-19.

This sequence joins TRBV14 and TRBJ1-6; D remains unclear. The CDR3 has 13 residues. The V gene lost 4 bases and the J gene lost 4 bases, with 5 bases spanning the gap. The V gene's germline CDR1 is SGHDN and CDR2 FVKESK. The CDR3 DNA sequence: TGTGCCAGCAGCCCCCATTATAATTCACCCCTCCACTTT. It specifies CASSPHYNSPLHF.

The V call is TRBV6-2 or TRBV6-3, the J call TRBJ2-1; 8 bases align to TRBD2. The J segment lost 0 bases and the V segment lost 2 bases, leaving 9 bases of the junction unmatched. CDR1 and CDR2 (germline): MNHEY, SVGEGT. This CDR3 region has 18 residues. The CDR3 coding sequence is TGTGCCAGCAGTTACCCTTCCCGACTAGCGACCTCCTACAATGAGCAGTTCTTC. As protein: CASSYPSRLATSYNEQFF.